What follows describes a single T cell receptor (beta chain). These data belong to a study of blood T cell repertoires in COVID-19. In the study overall: Some COVID-19 samples were acute and others convalescent; all came from the United States, Italy and Spain. PBMCs, B-cell-depleted T cells, or T cells provided the cDNA or gDNA that made up the material.

The CDR3 extends over 19 amino acids. The ends lost 5 bases at V and 5 bases at J; junction bases unmatched: 13. Looked up from germline, CDR1 is SGHTA and CDR2 is FQGNSA. The table came from immunoSEQ multiplex PCR; TCRdb's copy has only in-frame clones and leaves some out. The data contain some 85,000 clones, approximately 90% of them singletons. Sequencing was performed on peripheral blood. The clonotype comes from a man aged 45-65 years with acute or convalescent COVID-19. The chain carries TRBV7-2 and TRBJ2-2; TRBD2 matches at 14 bases. The DNA of the CDR3 is TGTGCCAGCAGCCCGAGGACTAGCGGGGGGCCTCGAACAACCGGGGAGCTGTTTTTT. Residues: CASSPRTSGGPRTTGELFF.